Shown below are 16 T cell receptor beta chains from a single sample sequenced in a study of T cell clonality in common variable immunodeficiency. Produced via immunoSEQ multiplex PCR; TCRdb's table is partial and in-frame only. Listed for the sample are approximately 37,000 clones, none seen a single time. Sequencing used peripheral blood mononuclear cells. Receptor source: a person between 18 and 70 years old in good health.

This clone was picked up a small number of times. The CDR3 protein is CAWRAGGEQYF. The CDR3 bases that were read are TGTGCCTGGAGGGCCGGCGGCGAG. The chain joins TRBV30 to TRBJ2-7, with D unresolved. The sequence runs out 3 residues before the end of the CDR3; the remainder is reconstructed from the germline J gene. This CDR3 contains 11 residues. The germline V gene has CDR1 GTSNPN and CDR2 SVGIG (reference sequence). The V and J ends lost 3 bases and 6 bases respectively, with 9 bases between them.

This clone was seen at least ten times. The read finishes 3 residues shy of the CDR3 end, and the germline J gene is used to complete it. The rearrangement links TRBV7-2 to TRBJ2-1; 8 nucleotides match TRBD2. Germline trimming cut 7 bases from V and 8 bases from J; bases unmatched to any gene: 10. Germline assignment: CDR1 SGHTA and CDR2 FQGNSA. This CDR3 is built from 14 residues. Incomplete CDR3 DNA: TGTGCCAGCACCACGGGGGGGCCACCCTATGAG. Encoded protein: CASTTGGPPYE. The complete CDR3 reads CASTTGGPPYEQFF.

About this clone itself: From the germline J gene comes the end of the CDR3, since the read stops 3 residues before it. The chain recombines TRBV20-1 with TRBJ2-3; D might be TRBD2 (6 bases). This CDR3 contains 12 residues. The germline gives CDR1 DFQATT, CDR2 SNEGSKA (reference sequence). The DNA read from the CDR3 is TGCAGTGGACTAGATAGCAATCAGCCG. It codes for CSGLDSNQP. The whole CDR3 protein reads CSGLDSNQPQYF.

This clone has at least ten counts. The CDR3 end lies 3 residues beyond the end of the read and is filled in from the germline J gene. This chain joins TRBV12-3 or TRBV12-4 and TRBJ1-5; D might be TRBD1 (5 bases). The CDR3 sequence is 15 residues long. The germline V and J ends were trimmed by 5 bases and 4 bases, with 15 bases remaining between them. The sequenced CDR3 bases are TGTGCCAGCAGTGTTAGCAGGGAGAAGAATCAGCCC. This codes for CASSVSREKNQP. The complete CDR3 reads CASSVSREKNQPQHF.

This clone was counted at least ten times. The read comes to an end 3 residues before the CDR3 does, leaving the germline J gene to fill in the end. The V gene is TRBV5-6, the J gene TRBJ2-7; TRBD1 matches at 10 bases. The CDR3 contains 15 residues. Germline loops: CDR1 SGHDT, CDR2 YYEEEE. V gave up 0 bases and J gave up 5 bases; unmatched junction bases: 5. CDR3 region: CASSLGQGANHEQYF. The CDR3 DNA, read in part, is TGTGCCAGCAGCTTGGGACAGGGGGCAAATCACGAG.

This clone was detected only a few times. The CDR3 end lies 3 residues beyond the end of the read and is filled in from the germline J gene. V and J are TRBV30 and TRBJ1-1; D remains ambiguous. Germline V CDR1 and CDR2: GTSNPN, SVGIG (reference sequence). The V end lost 8 bases, the J end lost 1 base, and 8 bases lay between the germline ends. CDR3 length: 11 amino acids. CDR3 DNA (partial): TGTGCCCGCACTGAGAACACTGAA. Translated, it gives CARTENTE. From start to end, the CDR3 is CARTENTEAFF.

This clone was counted ten times or more. From the germline J gene comes the end of the CDR3, since the read stops 3 residues before it. V gene TRBV30 combines with J gene TRBJ2-1; D is ambiguous. From germline, CDR1 is GTSNPN and CDR2 SVGIG (reference sequence). The CDR3 totals 12 residues. The V gene lost 1 base and the J gene lost 4 bases, with 5 bases spanning the gap. The CDR3 reads CAWSALYNEQFF. The CDR3 DNA, read in part, is TGTGCCTGGAGTGCCCTTTACAATGAG.

This clone was seen a few times. The read ends 3 residues early relative to the CDR3; the germline J gene fills the gap. The chain uses TRBV19 and TRBJ1-1, with 7 bases fitting TRBD1. Germline V gives CDR1 LNHDA, CDR2 SQIVND (reference sequence). The CDR3 extends over 14 amino acids. V was pared by 10 bases and J by 5 bases, with 13 bases of the junction left unmatched. The CDR3: CATSKGAQGTEAFF. The covered CDR3 bases are TGTGCCACTTCCAAGGGGGCCCAAGGGACTGAA. The full variable domain, its missing parts supplied by reference TRBV19 and TRBJ1-1, is DGGITQSPKYLFRKEGQNVTLSCEQNLNHDAMYWYRQDPGQGLRLIYYSQIVNDFQKGDIAEGYSVSREKKESFPLTVTSAQKNPTAFYLCATSKGAQGTEAFFGQGTRLTVV.

This clone appeared many times. The CDR3 extends 3 residues past the end of the read, so its final part is completed from the germline J gene. The chain recombines TRBV5-1 with TRBJ2-3; 9 nucleotides align to TRBD1. V trimming: 4 bases; J trimming: 6 bases; junction bases outside the gene matches: 3. Per the germline V gene, CDR1 is SGHRS and CDR2 is YFSETQ. This CDR3 contains 13 residues. The CDR3 sequence is CASSTQGADTQYF. Incomplete CDR3 DNA: TGCGCCAGCAGCACACAGGGGGCCGATACG.

This clone was seen a few times. The CDR3 end lies 3 residues beyond the end of the read and is filled in from the germline J gene. This chain joins TRBV7-2 and TRBJ1-2; the D gene is possibly TRBD1 (6 bases). In germline, CDR1 is SGHTA, CDR2 FQGNSA. The CDR3 runs to 14 residues. The CDR3 bases that were read are TGTGCCAGCAGCTTCAACAGGGATCAGGGCGAC. It codes for CASSFNRDQGD. The entire CDR3 protein reads CASSFNRDQGDYTF.

The sample holds many counts of this clone. CDR3 DNA, as far as it was read: TGTGCCAGTAGTATGCGAGGGGGCTCTGGGGCCAACGTC. This sequence encodes CASSMRGGSGANV. Given in full, the CDR3 is CASSMRGGSGANVLTF. The rearrangement links TRBV19 to TRBJ2-6; D perhaps matches TRBD1 (6 bases). The sequenced fragment ends 3 residues before the CDR3 boundary, so the rest is inferred from the germline J gene. This CDR3 comprises 16 residues. The germline V gene encodes CDR1 LNHDA and CDR2 SQIVND (reference sequence). V shed 3 bases and J shed 0 bases, with 9 bases lying between them. Filled out from reference TRBV19 and TRBJ2-6, the complete variable domain reads DGGITQSPKYLFRKEGQNVTLSCEQNLNHDAMYWYRQDPGQGLRLIYYSQIVNDFQKGDIAEGYSVSREKKESFPLTVTSAQKNPTAFYLCASSMRGGSGANVLTFGAGSRLTVL.

The table lists this clone with many counts. The CDR3 is cut off 3 residues early in the read; its end comes from the germline J gene. This chain uses TRBV20-1 with TRBJ2-1; 8 nucleotides agree with TRBD2. The trim removed 1 base at V and 0 bases at J, leaving 5 bases unmatched. CDR1 DFQATT and CDR2 SNEGSKA come from the germline V gene (reference sequence). CDR3 size: 16 residues. CDR3 region: CSARVAGGASYNEQFF. Incomplete CDR3 DNA: TGCAGTGCTAGAGTCGCGGGGGGTGCCTCCTACAATGAG.

This clone was counted ten times or more. The read ends 3 residues shy of where the CDR3 ends; the end is completed using the germline J gene. This chain connects TRBV7-3 to TRBJ1-4, with D possibly being TRBD1 (6 bases). The germline CDR1 and CDR2 sequences are SGHTA and FQGTGA. The CDR3 length is 18 residues. The CDR3 protein is CASSLIPPGGSGANVLFF. CDR3 bases read: TGTGCCAGCAGCTTAATCCCCCCGGGAGGATCAGGGGCCAACGTA. Together with reference TRBV7-3 and TRBJ1-4, the CDR3 gives the full variable domain: GAGVSQTPSNKVTEKGKYVELRCDPISGHTALYWYRQSLGQGPEFLIYFQGTGAADDSGLPNDRFFAVRPEGSVSTLKIQRTERGDSAVYLCASSLIPPGGSGANVLFFGSGTQLSVL.

This clone was recorded at least ten times. The read ends 3 residues early relative to the CDR3; the germline J gene fills the gap. The rearrangement links TRBV20-1 to TRBJ2-3; weak D call: TRBD1 (5 bases). Per the germline V gene, CDR1 is DFQATT and CDR2 is SNEGSKA (reference sequence). The CDR3 has 13 residues. The CDR3 spells CSARGQGYQPQYF. The covered CDR3 bases are TGCAGTGCTAGAGGGCAGGGTTACCAGCCG.

There are many counts of this clone. The CDR3 end is not reached by the read, which stops 3 residues before it; the germline J gene fills it in. The V call is TRBV18, the J call TRBJ1-2; TRBD1 matches 7 bases. The germline V gene has CDR1 KGHSH and CDR2 LQKENI. The CDR3 sequence is 17 residues long. V was pared by 2 bases and J by 3 bases, with 12 bases of the junction left unmatched. CDR3: CASSPNVGTASYYGYTF. The CDR3 DNA, read in part, is TGTGCCAGCTCACCAAACGTTGGGACAGCTTCTTACTATGGC.

In this sample, this clone turned up many times. The read ends 3 residues before the CDR3 terminus; that terminus is restored from the germline J gene. This sequence joins TRBV5-5 and TRBJ2-4; the D gene is possibly TRBD2 (5 bases). The CDR3 runs to 14 residues. V was pared by 0 bases and J by 6 bases, with 10 bases between. Germline loops: CDR1 SGHKS, CDR2 YYEKEE (reference sequence). The CDR3 sequence: CASSLGGYGNIQYF. CDR3 bases read: TGTGCCAGCAGCTTGGGAGGGTACGGAAACATT.